The 29 T cell receptor beta chains in this list originate from one sample, sequenced in a study of vaccination effects on CD4 cells after COVID-19. Their antigens remain unidentified. Sequencing used immunoSEQ multiplex PCR; TCRdb keeps in-frame clones, though not all of them. Here the sample spans around 81,000 clones, roughly 73% being singletons. ViraFEST used viral peptide pools to expand antigen-specific CD4+ T cells before sequencing. Following an approximately eleven-day culture, CD4+ T cells were purified. Each person got two doses of an mRNA SARS-CoV-2 vaccine, BNT162b2 or mRNA-1273. The source was CD4+ T cells from PBMCs cultured with HCoV-OC43 spike peptides, collected after COVID-19 vaccination. Described subset: HCoV-OC43 spike overlapping peptide pool stimulation. These receptor sequences come from a human donor who received a COVID-19 vaccine.

The chain carries TRBV4-3 and TRBJ1-3, with unresolved D. CDR3 size: 16 residues. V gave up 3 bases and J gave up 0 bases, with 12 bases separating them. Per the germline V gene, CDR1 is LGHNA and CDR2 is YSLEER. The CDR3 protein is CASSQLVPSSGNTIYF. In DNA form, the CDR3 reads TGCGCCAGCAGCCAGTTGGTCCCCAGCTCTGGAAACACCATATATTTT.

The V call is TRBV3-1 (or the pseudogene TRBV3-2), the J call TRBJ2-3; D is ambiguous. Trimming cost V 4 bases and J 0 bases, with 5 bases left between them. Germline V gene sequence: CDR1 LGHDT, CDR2 YNNKEL (reference sequence). The CDR3 is made up of 13 amino acids. The CDR3 reads CASSLPSTDTQYF. In DNA form, the CDR3 reads TGTGCCAGCAGCCTTCCGAGCACAGATACGCAGTATTTT.

The genes are TRBV5-1 and TRBJ2-4; D perhaps matches TRBD2 (7 bases). The V end lost 0 bases, the J end lost 2 bases, and 18 bases lay between the germline ends. Germline loops: CDR1 SGHRS, CDR2 YFSETQ. The CDR3 contains 18 residues. The chain's CDR3 is CASSLDWGGYTTKNIQYF. CDR3 nucleotides: TGCGCCAGCAGCTTGGATTGGGGGGGCTACACCACCAAAAACATTCAGTACTTC.

This rearrangement joins TRBV27 to TRBJ2-7; unclear D gene. There are 12 residues in the CDR3. The germline V gene encodes CDR1 MNHEY and CDR2 SMNVEV (reference sequence). The ends were cut back, 4 bases at V and 4 bases at J, with 8 bases in the middle. The DNA of the CDR3 is TGTGCCAGCAGTTCACTGACTTACGAGCAGTACGTC. Protein: CASSSLTYEQYV.

This clone occurred a few times. The chain links TRBV11-2 to TRBJ2-2; D gene unclear. The germline V gene has CDR1 SGHAT and CDR2 FQNNGV. The CDR3 loop spans 14 amino acids. V was trimmed by 1 base and J by 1 base, leaving 4 bases between them. The CDR3, as DNA: TGTGCCAGCAGCTTAGGGGGGAACACCGGGGAGCTGTTTTTT. Its translation: CASSLGGNTGELFF.

Written as DNA, the CDR3 is TGCGCCAGCAGCGCCATGACAGGGCTCACCGGGGAGCTGTTTTTT. It is translated as CASSAMTGLTGELFF. This chain uses TRBV5-1 with TRBJ2-2, with 7 bases that match TRBD1. CDR3 length: 15 amino acids. Trimming removed 4 bases from V and 4 bases from J; junction bases left unmatched: 7. Germline V gene lookup returns CDR1 SGHRS and CDR2 YFSETQ.

This chain uses TRBV5-6 with TRBJ1-2; 8 bases agree with TRBD1. V gave up 0 bases and J gave up 4 bases; unmatched junction bases: 5. The CDR3 runs 15 residues. Germline CDR1 SGHDT, CDR2 YYEEEE. CDR3 sequence: CASSLDRGASYGYTF. Here the CDR3 DNA reads TGTGCCAGCAGCTTGGACAGGGGGGCTAGCTATGGCTACACCTTC.

The rearrangement links TRBV20-1 to TRBJ2-5; D is uncertain. CDR1 and CDR2 from the germline V gene are DFQATT and SNEGSKA (reference sequence). This CDR3 spans 10 amino acids. V dropped 6 bases and J dropped 5 bases, with 7 bases sitting between them. CDR3 in DNA: TGCAGTGCCAGGCGGGAGACCCAGTACTTC. Translated: CSARRETQYF.

The chain carries TRBV5-8 and TRBJ1-1; D might be TRBD1 (5 bases). The CDR3 runs to 15 residues. Germline V lookup: CDR1 SGHTS, CDR2 YDEGEE. V was cut by 7 bases and J by 0 bases, with 16 bases left in between. The CDR3, as DNA: TGTGCCAGCGTGATTCAGGGAGGAATGAACACTGAAGCTTTCTTT. Amino acid sequence: CASVIQGGMNTEAFF.

The J gene is TRBJ1-5, the V gene TRBV2; D uncertain. The CDR3 contains 13 residues. Trimming left V 5 bases short and J 1 base short, with 6 bases between. Germline assignment: CDR1 SNHLY and CDR2 FYNNEI. The CDR3 nucleotides read TGTGCCAGCAGTCGCGACAGCAATCAGCCCCAGCATTTT. Translating it yields CASSRDSNQPQHF.

V usage is TRBV5-1 and J usage is TRBJ2-5; TRBD2 matches 9 bases. This CDR3 has 14 residues. The V and J ends lost 3 bases and 3 bases, in that order; junction bases with no gene match: 3. Germline loops: CDR1 SGHRS, CDR2 YFSETQ. This chain's CDR3 is CASSSIAGEETQYF. The CDR3 DNA reads as TGCGCCAGCAGCTCAATAGCGGGGGAAGAGACCCAGTACTTC.

This rearrangement joins TRBV3-1 (or the pseudogene TRBV3-2) to TRBJ1-5; D unclear. Trimming removed 4 bases at V and 4 bases at J, with 8 bases between. This CDR3 comprises 13 residues. Germline CDR1 reads LGHDT; CDR2 reads YNNKEL (reference sequence). The CDR3 coding sequence is TGTGCCAGCAGCCGCCAACTGAATCAGCCCCAGCATTTT. Translation: CASSRQLNQPQHF.

This chain uses TRBV20-1 with TRBJ2-1, with TRBD2 matching 7 bases. The CDR3 loop spans 8 amino acids. V was clipped by 5 bases and J by 15 bases; unmatched bases: 1. The germline V gene has CDR1 DFQATT and CDR2 SNEGSKA (reference sequence). The CDR3 coding sequence is TGCAGTGCTGGACTAGGGTTCTTC. Amino acids: CSAGLGFF.

V gene TRBV21-1 combines with J gene TRBJ2-7; the table assigns TRBD1, which was not confirmed against the DNA. TRBV21-1 constitutes a pseudogene. This CDR3 contains 18 residues. The CDR3 protein is CASSTPGQGSQNSYEQYV. The CDR3, as DNA: TGTGCCAGCAGCACACCGGGACAGGGGTCCCAAAATTCCTACGAGCAGTACGTC.

The table lists this clone with a few counts. The chain joins TRBV6-6 to TRBJ2-2, with D perhaps TRBD1 (7 bases). Germline V gene lookup returns CDR1 MNHNY and CDR2 SVGAGI (reference sequence). V lost 2 bases to trimming and J lost 7 bases, with 11 bases between them. There are 14 residues in the CDR3. This CDR3 is CASSYNRGGGELFF. The CDR3 bases are TGTGCCAGCAGTTACAACAGGGGAGGCGGGGAGCTGTTTTTT.

The rearrangement links TRBV7-2 to TRBJ2-5, with 8 bases aligning to TRBD2. The CDR3 is 14 amino acids. The germline CDR1 and CDR2 sequences are SGHTA and FQGNSA. V was clipped by 2 bases and J by 5 bases; unmatched bases: 4. Here the CDR3 reads CASSLRGGVETQYF. In DNA form, the CDR3 reads TGTGCCAGCAGCTTACGGGGGGGCGTGGAGACCCAGTACTTC.

This clone showed up just once. This chain's CDR3 is CASSKGTGDTIYF. The CDR3 nucleotides read TGTGCCAGCAGCAAAGGTACCGGGGACACCATATATTTT. V and J are TRBV9 and TRBJ1-3; D call uncertain. Per germline, CDR1 SGDLS and CDR2 YYNGEE. Trimming pared 4 bases from V and 8 bases from J, leaving 13 bases between. The CDR3 contains 13 residues.

The rearrangement uses TRBV20-1 and TRBJ2-2, with D perhaps matching TRBD1 (6 bases). CDR3 size: 15 residues. The germline V gene encodes CDR1 DFQATT and CDR2 SNEGSKA (reference sequence). Trimming removed 6 bases from V and 4 bases from J, with 18 bases in between. CDR3 in DNA: TGCAGTGCGAGTGACAGGTTCATGGGCACCGGGGAGCTGTTTTTT. Protein sequence: CSASDRFMGTGELFF.

The V call is TRBV27, the J call TRBJ2-2; TRBD2 matches 8 bases. The CDR3 runs to 14 residues. After removal of 6 bases from V and 7 bases from J, the junction contained 7 bases not matched to a gene. Germline values: CDR1 MNHEY, CDR2 SMNVEV (reference sequence). The CDR3 sequence: CASRDFGGGGELFF. CDR3 DNA: TGTGCCAGCAGGGATTTCGGGGGGGGCGGGGAGCTGTTTTTT.

This clone was observed a single time. V is TRBV6-5 and J is TRBJ1-2, with TRBD1 as a possible D gene (6 bases). V lost 5 bases to trimming and J lost 1 base, with 14 bases between them. The length of the CDR3 is 15 residues. Germline V gives CDR1 MNHEY, CDR2 SVGAGI. The CDR3 reads CASSPWTADNYGYTF. In DNA, the CDR3 is TGTGCCAGCAGTCCATGGACAGCTGATAACTATGGCTACACCTTC.

The V and J genes are TRBV2 and TRBJ2-2; 7 nucleotides align to TRBD2. This CDR3 is built from 15 residues. Germline lookup yields CDR1 SNHLY and CDR2 FYNNEI. The ends lost 6 bases at V and 0 bases at J; junction bases unmatched: 4. The CDR3 here is CASRAGAPNTGELFF. For the CDR3, the DNA is TGTGCCAGCAGGGCGGGAGCACCGAACACCGGGGAGCTGTTTTTT.

This chain links TRBV5-1 with TRBJ1-6, with TRBD1 identical over 10 bases. The CDR3 loop spans 17 amino acids. CDR1 is SGHRS, CDR2 YFSETQ, per germline. With 0 bases clipped from V and 10 bases from J, the junction kept 10 bases outside the gene matches. This chain's CDR3 is CASSLAPPGQGKSPLHF. The DNA for the CDR3 is TGCGCCAGCAGCTTGGCTCCCCCGGGACAGGGGAAGTCACCCCTCCACTTT.

This clone was observed a few times. The chain carries TRBV6-5 and TRBJ2-7; 8 positions match TRBD1. V shed 5 bases, J shed 5 bases, and the junction held 8 bases outside the gene matches. Germline V lookup: CDR1 MNHEY, CDR2 SVGAGI. The CDR3 spans 14 residues. The CDR3 protein is CASSTRTGTHEQYV. CDR3 sequence (DNA): TGTGCCAGCAGTACCAGGACAGGGACCCACGAGCAGTACGTC.

V is TRBV3-1 (or the pseudogene TRBV3-2) and J is TRBJ1-2; 7 bases agree with TRBD1. CDR3 length: 15 amino acids. With 1 base clipped from V and 8 bases from J, the junction kept 10 bases outside the gene matches. CDR1 is LGHDT and CDR2 is YNNKEL in the germline V gene (reference sequence). The CDR3 loop is CASSQVSGRGDGYTF. In nucleotides, the CDR3 is TGTGCCAGCAGCCAAGTATCCGGCAGGGGGGACGGCTACACCTTC.

The CDR3 DNA reads as TGTGCCAGCAAGATACAGGGAAGCACAGATACGCAGTATTTT. Its protein is CASKIQGSTDTQYF. V is TRBV2 and J is TRBJ2-3, with D possibly TRBD1 on 6 matching bases. The germline V gene has CDR1 SNHLY and CDR2 FYNNEI. V lost 7 bases to trimming and J lost 0 bases, with 11 bases between them. The CDR3 has 14 residues.

Here the CDR3 reads CASSADRATFYGYTF. CDR3 nucleotide sequence: TGCGCCAGCAGCGCGGACAGGGCAACCTTCTATGGCTACACCTTC. This chain connects TRBV5-1 to TRBJ1-2; TRBD1 agrees at 8 bases. This CDR3 is built from 15 residues. V shed 4 bases, J shed 4 bases, and the junction held 9 bases outside the gene matches. The germline V gene has CDR1 SGHRS and CDR2 YFSETQ.

This clone was observed once. J is TRBJ2-5 and V is TRBV18, with 8 bases identical to TRBD1. Germline V gene data show CDR1 as KGHSH and CDR2 as LQKENI. CDR3 size: 15 residues. V was pared by 3 bases and J by 5 bases, with 8 bases of the junction left unmatched. CDR3 in amino acids: CASSPVAGGGETQYF. CDR3 DNA sequence: TGTGCCAGCTCACCGGTGGCAGGGGGCGGGGAGACCCAGTACTTC. The entire variable domain, with the rest obtained from reference TRBV18 and TRBJ2-5, is as follows: NAGVMQNPRHLVRRRGQEARLRCSPMKGHSHVYWYRQLPEEGLKFMVYLQKENIIDESGMPKERFSAEFPKEGPSILRIQQVVRGDSAAYFCASSPVAGGGETQYFGPGTRLLVL.

V is TRBV6-2 or TRBV6-3 and J is TRBJ2-7; 11 bases fit TRBD1. V was pared by 4 bases and J by 5 bases, with 4 bases of the junction left unmatched. The CDR3 consists of 14 residues. Germline values: CDR1 MNHEY, CDR2 SVGEGT. CDR3 nucleotide sequence: TGTGCCAGCAGTTGGACAGGGGGCTACCACGAGCAGTACGTC. Residues: CASSWTGGYHEQYV.

In this sample, this clone turned up a few times. The rearrangement joins TRBV5-4 to TRBJ1-1, with a weak D call TRBD1 (5 bases). This CDR3 comprises 13 residues. The germline gives CDR1 SGHNT, CDR2 YYREEE (reference sequence). The germline V and J ends were trimmed by 3 bases and 0 bases, with 6 bases remaining between them. The DNA for the CDR3 is TGTGCCAGCAGCTGGGACCTGAACACTGAAGCTTTCTTT. Translation gives CASSWDLNTEAFF.